A single sample is the source of the 17 T cell receptor beta chains below, sequenced in a study of T cell clonality in common variable immunodeficiency. Profiled with immunoSEQ multiplex PCR; TCRdb holds only in-frame clones, not every one. Sampling found 30,000 to 40,000 clones, none seen once. Sequencing input: peripheral blood mononuclear cells. These receptors all stem from a person aged 18 to 75 in good health.

This clone was recorded many times. The read is 3 residues too short to cover the CDR3 end, so that end is filled in from the germline J gene. This chain joins TRBV20-1 and TRBJ2-1; 11 bases line up with TRBD2. Trimming took 5 bases from V and 6 from J; bases not matched to a gene: 12. Germline V gene sequence: CDR1 DFQATT, CDR2 SNEGSKA (reference sequence). This CDR3 has 16 residues. The CDR3 is CSAADTSGRIANEQFF. The covered CDR3 bases are TGCAGTGCTGCCGATACTAGCGGGAGAATCGCCAATGAG.

As to this clone: The read ends 3 residues before the CDR3 terminus; that terminus is restored from the germline J gene. J is TRBJ2-1 and V is TRBV11-1; 9 bases are shared with TRBD1. V lost 2 bases to trimming and J lost 6 bases; unmatched junction nucleotides: 5. The CDR3 contains 15 residues. Germline-derived CDR1 and CDR2 are SGHAT and FQDESV (reference sequence). The CDR3 sequence is CASSLSGQGRNEQFF. The CDR3 bases that were read are TGTGCCAGCAGCTTATCGGGACAGGGCCGCAATGAG.

This clone was counted only a few times. CDR3 bases read: TGTGCCAGCAGCTTGTCGAGGGCGTCTAACTATGGC. Its protein product is CASSLSRASNYG. The CDR3 as a whole reads CASSLSRASNYGYTF. The V and J genes are TRBV11-2 and TRBJ1-2; D not resolved. The sequenced fragment ends 3 residues before the CDR3 boundary, so the rest is inferred from the germline J gene. Trimming took off 3 bases at V and 0 bases at J, with 11 bases between the two ends. CDR3 length equals 15 residues. The germline CDR1 and CDR2 sequences are SGHAT and FQNNGV.

This clone was seen ten or more times. Sequencing ends 3 residues short of the CDR3 end; the germline J gene provides the rest. V and J are TRBV5-4 and TRBJ2-1; 9 positions agree with TRBD2. Germline-derived CDR1 and CDR2 are SGHNT and YYREEE (reference sequence). This CDR3 is built from 14 residues. J was trimmed by 3 bases and V by 3 bases; bases with no gene match: 1. The DNA read from the CDR3 is TGTGCCAGCAGCTCACTAGCGGGCTACAATGAG. Translating it yields CASSSLAGYNE. The full CDR3 sequence reads CASSSLAGYNEQFF.

This clone was counted at least ten times. The sequenced part of the CDR3 DNA is TGCAGTGCTACCGGACAGGGCGTTTACGAG. It encodes CSATGQGVYE. The whole CDR3 region reads CSATGQGVYEQYF. The chain employs TRBV20-1 and TRBJ2-7; 8 nucleotides line up with TRBD1. The read falls 3 residues short of the CDR3 end, and the missing part is taken from the germline J gene. With 4 bases clipped from V and 4 bases from J, the junction kept 6 bases outside the gene matches. The CDR3 runs to 13 residues. Germline V gene lookup returns CDR1 DFQATT and CDR2 SNEGSKA (reference sequence).

Many counts were recorded for this clone. The read ends 3 residues early relative to the CDR3; the germline J gene fills the gap. This rearrangement joins TRBV6-1 to TRBJ2-5; 8 positions match TRBD1. V dropped 4 bases and J dropped 5; count of bases not matched to a gene: 6. The CDR3 loop spans 14 amino acids. Germline-derived CDR1 and CDR2 are MNHNS and SASEGT. CDR3 DNA (partial): TGTGCCAGCAGTGTGGGACAGGCGGGGGAGACC. This gives the protein CASSVGQAGET. The CDR3 reads in full as CASSVGQAGETQYF.

This clone was counted only a few times. Sequencing ends 3 residues short of the CDR3 end; the germline J gene provides the rest. This chain links TRBV7-6 with TRBJ2-7, with 7 bases matching TRBD1. From germline, CDR1 is SGHVS and CDR2 FNYEAQ. This CDR3 contains 14 residues. V dropped 5 bases and J dropped 1; count of bases not matched to a gene: 5. The DNA read from the CDR3 is TGTGCCAGCAGCAGGGGACAGACTTCCTACGAG. Residues: CASSRGQTSYE. The entire CDR3 reads CASSRGQTSYEQYF. Based on the CDR3 plus reference TRBV7-6 and TRBJ2-7, the full variable domain is GAGVSQSPRYKVTKRGQDVALRCDPISGHVSLYWYRQALGQGPEFLTYFNYEAQQDKSGLPNDRFSAERPEGSISTLTIQRTEQRDSAMYRCASSRGQTSYEQYFGPGTRLTVT.

Ten or more counts support this clone. CDR3 protein: CASGGGLNTGELFF. The sequenced part of the CDR3 DNA is TGTGCCAGCGGCGGGGGGCTCAACACCGGGGAG. V and J are TRBV7-2 and TRBJ2-2; 8 nucleotides agree with TRBD2. The CDR3 end lies 3 residues beyond the end of the read and is filled in from the germline J gene. Trimming took 8 bases from V and 2 from J; bases not matched to a gene: 4. The germline gives CDR1 SGHTA, CDR2 FQGNSA. CDR3 length: 14 residues.

Ten or more counts support this clone. The read stops 3 residues short of the end of the CDR3; the missing end is completed from the germline J gene. This chain uses TRBV5-1 with TRBJ1-5; D gene uncertain. The CDR3 has 12 residues. Germline V gene data show CDR1 as SGHRS and CDR2 as YFSETQ. Between the trimmed V and J ends, which lost 5 bases and 5 bases, there was a span of 8 bases. The CDR3 loop is CASRSWHQPQHF. The sequenced CDR3 bases are TGCGCCAGCAGGTCATGGCATCAGCCC.

Many counts were recorded for this clone. The read falls 3 residues short of the CDR3 end, and the missing part is taken from the germline J gene. V usage is TRBV19 and J usage is TRBJ2-1, with D possibly TRBD2 on 5 matching bases. The CDR3 extends over 15 amino acids. Germline V gives CDR1 LNHDA, CDR2 SQIVND (reference sequence). Trimming shortened V by 3 bases and J by 2 bases, and 11 bases separated the two germline ends. This CDR3 reads CASSIGLQTYNEQFF. The sequenced part of the CDR3 DNA is TGTGCCAGTAGTATCGGACTCCAAACCTACAATGAG. The entire variable domain, with the rest obtained from reference TRBV19 and TRBJ2-1, is as follows: DGGITQSPKYLFRKEGQNVTLSCEQNLNHDAMYWYRQDPGQGLRLIYYSQIVNDFQKGDIAEGYSVSREKKESFPLTVTSAQKNPTAFYLCASSIGLQTYNEQFFGPGTRLTVL.

This clone was observed at least ten times. Read coverage stops 3 residues before the CDR3 terminus; the germline J gene supplies the remainder. V gene TRBV5-1 combines with J gene TRBJ2-1, with a possible D match to TRBD1 (6 bases). V lost 0 bases and J 1 base, leaving 8 bases between the germline ends. The V gene's germline CDR1 is SGHRS and CDR2 YFSETQ. CDR3 length: 15 amino acids. The CDR3 DNA, read in part, is TGCGCCAGCAGCTTGGAACAGGGTTCCTACAATGAG. It translates to CASSLEQGSYNE. The whole CDR3 is CASSLEQGSYNEQFF.

Many counts were recorded for this clone. Coverage ceases 3 residues before the CDR3 finishes, and the germline J gene fills in the end. The rearrangement uses TRBV18 and TRBJ2-5, with TRBD1 as a possible D gene (6 bases). The CDR3 extends over 16 amino acids. With 3 bases removed from V and 5 bases from J, the gap between germline ends came to 19 bases. Germline CDR1 is KGHSH and CDR2 is LQKENI. The sequenced part of the CDR3 DNA is TGTGCCAGCTCACCCGACAGGACAGCCGTCAGGGAGACC. Protein sequence: CASSPDRTAVRET. The complete CDR3 protein is CASSPDRTAVRETQYF.

This clone was detected only a few times. The missing CDR3 end, 3 residues past where the read stops, is filled in from the germline J gene. This sequence joins TRBV18 and TRBJ2-3, with 7 bases matching TRBD2. The CDR3 covers 13 residues. Germline V CDR1 and CDR2: KGHSH, LQKENI. CDR3: CASSPGGNQPQYF. CDR3 bases read: TGTGCCAGCTCACCGGGGGGGAATCAGCCG.

This clone showed up just a few times. Read coverage stops 3 residues before the CDR3 terminus; the germline J gene supplies the remainder. V and J are TRBV19 and TRBJ1-2; D perhaps matches TRBD1 (5 bases). The CDR3 consists of 14 residues. Germline lookup yields CDR1 LNHDA and CDR2 SQIVND (reference sequence). The CDR3 loop reads CASSTEPNTGVYTF. The sequenced part of the CDR3 DNA is TGTGCCAGTAGTACCGAGCCGAATACAGGCGTG.

This clone was picked up many times. With the read ending 3 residues before the CDR3 end, the germline J gene is used to fill in that end. The chain links TRBV14 to TRBJ2-2; D ambiguous. The V gene lost 0 bases and the J gene lost 3 bases, with 11 bases spanning the gap. The CDR3 runs to 16 residues. Germline V CDR1 and CDR2: SGHDN, FVKESK. CDR3: CASSQELGHDTGELFF. The covered CDR3 bases are TGTGCCAGCAGCCAAGAGTTGGGCCACGACACCGGGGAG. The variable domain in full, with the rest retrieved from reference TRBV14 and TRBJ2-2, is EAGVTQFPSHSVIEKGQTVTLRCDPISGHDNLYWYRRVMGKEIKFLLHFVKESKQDESGMPNNRFLAERTGGTYSTLKVQPAELEDSGVYFCASSQELGHDTGELFFGEGSRLTVL.

This clone occurred many times. The read terminates 3 residues ahead of where the CDR3 ends, so the germline J gene completes it. The genes are TRBV5-5 and TRBJ2-3; D gene unclear. The germline CDR1 and CDR2 sequences are SGHKS and YYEKEE (reference sequence). Trimming removed 2 bases at V and 5 bases at J, with 15 bases between. This CDR3 comprises 15 residues. Partial CDR3 DNA: TGTGCCAGCAGCTTCCGCGGCCAACTCGAAGATACG. This codes for CASSFRGQLEDT. The whole CDR3 sequence is CASSFRGQLEDTQYF.

This clone was picked up many times. The sequenced fragment ends 3 residues before the CDR3 boundary, so the rest is inferred from the germline J gene. V usage is TRBV30 and J usage is TRBJ1-1; a weak D match, TRBD1 (6 bases). The CDR3 totals 16 residues. Germline CDR1 GTSNPN, CDR2 SVGIG (reference sequence). The ends were cut back, 3 bases at V and 5 bases at J, with 22 bases in the middle. CDR3 DNA (partial): TGTGCCTGGAGGGGAGGGGGTTATCTTTCGTGGACTGAA. Its translation is CAWRGGGYLSWTE. The full CDR3 reads CAWRGGGYLSWTEAFF.